The 13 T cell receptor beta chains reported below all come from one sample, sequenced in a study of T-cell memory formation after mild COVID-19. TCRdb reprocessed the 5' RACE reads with MiXCR, giving one entry per CDR3 protein. Of around 340,000 distinct CDR3 sequences in the sample, roughly 15% were seen once. The sample taken for sequencing was PBMCs or a T cell subset sorted from them (not recorded which). These receptors originate from a man aged 18 to 29 who had mild COVID-19 (a few samples of this study predate the infection). Cell type and time point are not known.

This chain connects TRBV5-6 to TRBJ2-7, with D possibly matching TRBD1 (5 bases). Trimming took 4 bases from V and 0 from J, leaving 14 bases between them. CDR1 SGHDT and CDR2 YYEEEE come from the germline V gene. The length of the CDR3 is 15 residues. The DNA of the CDR3 is TGTGCCAGCAGCGTGGGGCAGCTACTCTCCTACGAGCAGTACGTC. This encodes CASSVGQLLSYEQYV.

This rearrangement joins TRBV5-1 to TRBJ2-3; TRBD1 is a possible D gene (6 bases). Trimming stripped 0 bases from V and 6 bases from J, with 11 bases between. The CDR3 consists of 14 residues. Per germline, CDR1 SGHRS and CDR2 YFSETQ. DNA for the CDR3: TGCGCCAGCAGCTTGGAGGGGGTTCGCGATACGCAGTATTTT. Its translation: CASSLEGVRDTQYF.

This clonotype appeared a few times. CDR3 region: CSVSSGYRGSNQPQHF. As DNA, the CDR3 is TGCAGCGTTTCCTCCGGGTACAGAGGAAGCAATCAGCCCCAGCATTTT. The V gene is TRBV29-1, the J gene TRBJ1-5; D uncertain. Trimming removed 5 bases at V and 1 base at J, with 18 bases between. CDR1 is SQVTM, CDR2 ANQGSEA, per germline. The CDR3 is 16 amino acids.

In its sample, this clonotype was seen a few times. The gene calls are TRBV5-5 and TRBJ2-5, with D perhaps TRBD2 (5 bases). V was cut by 1 base and J by 0 bases, with 7 bases left in between. The CDR3 sequence is 14 residues long. Germline CDR1 and CDR2: SGHKS and YYEKEE (reference sequence). The CDR3 nucleotides read TGTGCCAGCAGCTTGCGAGGGAACCAAGAGACCCAGTACTTC. Protein: CASSLRGNQETQYF.

V gene TRBV12-3 or TRBV12-4 combines with J gene TRBJ2-3; 7 nucleotides agree with TRBD1. The junction had 13 bases not matched to a gene; V was cut back by 5 bases and J by 5 bases. The length of the CDR3 is 16 residues. The CDR3 region is CASSKLGTAPLDTQYF. In nucleotides, the CDR3 is TGTGCCAGCAGTAAACTCGGGACAGCTCCCCTAGATACGCAGTATTTT.

This clonotype was observed at least ten times. V and J are TRBV5-1 and TRBJ2-3, with 7 bases identical to TRBD1. The CDR3 has 15 amino acids. CDR1 and CDR2 (germline): SGHRS, YFSETQ. Trimming at V came to 2 bases and at J to 0 bases, leaving 3 bases not matched to a gene. The chain's CDR3 is CASSFQTGSTDTQYF. The CDR3 DNA sequence: TGCGCCAGCAGCTTCCAGACAGGGAGCACAGATACGCAGTATTTT.

This clonotype turned up a few times. The genes are TRBV11-2 and TRBJ1-4; D call uncertain. Germline CDR1 SGHAT, CDR2 FQNNGV. This CDR3 has 15 residues. With 5 bases removed from V and 0 bases from J, the gap between germline ends came to 10 bases. Written as DNA, the CDR3 is TGTGCCAGCAGCCCCGCCTTTTCAACTAATGAAAAACTGTTTTTT. Amino acids: CASSPAFSTNEKLFF.

The rearrangement uses TRBV20-1 and TRBJ2-3; 12 bases match TRBD2. The CDR3 loop spans 14 amino acids. CDR1 and CDR2 from the germline V gene are DFQATT and SNEGSKA (reference sequence). The V and J ends lost 5 bases and 6 bases, in that order; junction bases with no gene match: 6. The CDR3 DNA is TGCAGTGCTCCGGCTAGCGGGGGGGCGGATACGCAGTATTTT. It yields the protein CSAPASGGADTQYF.

The V and J genes are TRBV18 and TRBJ2-1; 9 nucleotides agree with TRBD2. The germline V gene encodes CDR1 KGHSH and CDR2 LQKENI. The CDR3 is 16 amino acids. With V trimmed by 0 bases and J by 8 bases, 8 bases remained unmatched. Here the CDR3 DNA reads TGTGCCAGCTCACCACCTCCGGCGGGGGGGCCCCATGAGCAGTTCTTC. Amino acids: CASSPPPAGGPHEQFF.

The chain recombines TRBV5-1 with TRBJ2-5; 7 positions agree with TRBD1. Germline lookup yields CDR1 SGHRS and CDR2 YFSETQ. The CDR3 consists of 15 residues. After removal of 4 bases from V and 2 bases from J, the junction contained 8 bases not matched to a gene. CDR3 region: CASSTTGALQETQYF. The CDR3 DNA follows: TGCGCCAGCAGCACAACAGGGGCCCTTCAAGAGACCCAGTACTTC.

This clonotype showed up many times. This chain uses TRBV29-1 with TRBJ2-6; D unclear. Germline values: CDR1 SQVTM, CDR2 ANQGSEA. The CDR3 is 14 amino acids. V lost 0 bases, J lost 9 bases, and 12 bases lay in between. The CDR3 nucleotides are TGCAGCGTTGAAGATGGTACAGTAGGCAACGTCCTGACTTTC. Amino acid sequence: CSVEDGTVGNVLTF.

A few counts support this clonotype. At one end the junction does not follow the germline gene, possibly because of a read error. This chain links TRBV7-7 with TRBJ2-1; D ambiguous. The CDR3 sequence is 14 residues long. CDR1 and CDR2 from the germline V gene are SSHAT and FNYEAQ (reference sequence). CDR3 sequence (DNA): TGTGCTAGCAGCTTAGTGCTCACATCCAATGAGCAGTTCTTC. Protein sequence: CASSLVLTSNEQFF.

CDR3 loop: CASSQDGGGRNQPQHF. As DNA, the CDR3 is TGTGCCAGCAGCCAAGACGGCGGGGGCAGGAATCAGCCCCAGCATTTT. J is TRBJ1-5 and V is TRBV14; D is possibly TRBD1 (6 bases). Germline lookup yields CDR1 SGHDN and CDR2 FVKESK. Trimming took 0 bases from V and 4 from J, leaving 13 bases between them. This CDR3 is 16 amino acids long.